Below, 15 T cell receptor beta chains from the same sample are listed, as sequenced in a study of blood T cell repertoires in COVID-19. TCRdb's copy holds only in-frame clones and misses some; the assay was immunoSEQ multiplex PCR. The table has 65,000 to 80,000 clones, approximately 91% seen once; the top ten hold roughly 2.7%. Source material: peripheral blood. These receptors all come from a man aged 70 or older with active or convalescent COVID-19.

The rearrangement joins TRBV24-1 to TRBJ2-1, with D perhaps matching TRBD2 (6 bases). The CDR3 has 14 amino acids. Trimming cost V 1 base and J 7 bases, with 10 bases left between them. Germline V CDR1 and CDR2: KGHDR, SFDVKD. CDR3 sequence (DNA): TGTGCCACCAGTGATTTCGGGGGTAGTAATGAGCAGTTCTTC. It is translated as CATSDFGGSNEQFF.

The chain's CDR3 is CASSSSTGGSGNTIYF. CDR3 coding DNA: TGCGCCAGCAGCTCCTCTACAGGGGGTTCGGGAAACACCATATATTTT. The chain employs TRBV5-1 and TRBJ1-3; 8 bases map to TRBD1. The V gene end was trimmed by 3 bases and the J gene end by 4 bases; junction bases not matched to a gene: 9. Germline V lookup: CDR1 SGHRS, CDR2 YFSETQ. This CDR3 is 16 amino acids long. Filled out from reference TRBV5-1 and TRBJ1-3, the complete variable domain reads KAGVTQTPRYLIKTRGQQVTLSCSPISGHRSVSWYQQTPGQGLQFLFEYFSETQRNKGNFPGRFSGRQFSNSRSEMNVSTLELGDSALYLCASSSSTGGSGNTIYFGEGSWLTVV.

The J gene is TRBJ2-7, the V gene TRBV6-5, with D perhaps matching TRBD1 (5 bases). Trimming took off 3 bases at V and 2 bases at J, with 14 bases between the two ends. CDR3 length: 15 amino acids. Germline V gene sequence: CDR1 MNHEY, CDR2 SVGAGI. The CDR3 here is CASSYSDTIAYEQYF. The CDR3 DNA reads as TGTGCCAGCAGTTATTCGGACACCATCGCCTACGAGCAGTACTTC.

The genes are TRBV11-2 and TRBJ1-2; D is undetermined. From germline, CDR1 is SGHAT and CDR2 FQNNGV. Trimming removed 5 bases from V and 0 bases from J, with 13 bases in between. The length of the CDR3 is 15 residues. DNA of the CDR3: TGTGCCAGCAGCCAAGAAGGGAGCCCTAACTATGGCTACACCTTC. Translation: CASSQEGSPNYGYTF.

The V and J genes are TRBV6-5 and TRBJ1-1; D gene unclear. V dropped 5 bases and J dropped 4 bases, with 11 bases sitting between them. CDR1 and CDR2 from the germline V gene are MNHEY and SVGAGI. The CDR3 is 13 residues long. The CDR3 spells CASSLEVGTEAFF. The DNA for the CDR3 is TGTGCCAGCAGTCTCGAGGTTGGCACTGAAGCTTTCTTT.

The rearrangement uses TRBV3-1 (or the pseudogene TRBV3-2) and TRBJ2-7; TRBD1 matches 8 bases. Trimming at V came to 2 bases and at J to 5 bases, leaving 5 bases not matched to a gene. CDR1 and CDR2 from the germline V gene are LGHDT and YNNKEL (reference sequence). This CDR3 region has 14 residues. The CDR3 bases are TGTGCCAGCAGCCAACTGGACAGGGAAAACGAGCAGTACTTC. This sequence encodes CASSQLDRENEQYF.

The CDR3 DNA sequence: TGTGCCAGCAGTCGACTAGCGGGATCCGTAGATACGCAGTATTTT. Translation gives CASSRLAGSVDTQYF. V usage is TRBV6-6 and J usage is TRBJ2-3, with 11 positions matching TRBD2. Per germline, CDR1 MNHNY and CDR2 SVGAGI (reference sequence). CDR3 length equals 15 residues. J was trimmed by 5 bases and V by 5 bases; bases with no gene match: 6.

This clone was detected once. The chain carries TRBV5-1 and TRBJ1-4; D not certain. The V end was cut by 1 base, the J end by 7 bases, with 5 bases between. Germline loops: CDR1 SGHRS, CDR2 YFSETQ. This CDR3 has 12 amino acids. CDR3 in amino acids: CASSLRGEKLFF. The DNA of the CDR3 is TGCGCCAGCAGCTTGCGGGGTGAAAAACTGTTTTTT.

This clone turned up a few times. The chain joins TRBV6-1 to TRBJ2-3; 10 positions match TRBD2. The J segment lost 3 bases and the V segment lost 4 bases, leaving 13 bases of the junction unmatched. Germline V gene lookup returns CDR1 MNHNS and CDR2 SASEGT. The CDR3 loop spans 18 amino acids. The CDR3 spells CASSAAASGGRGTDTQYF. The CDR3, as DNA: TGTGCCAGCAGTGCAGCGGCTAGCGGGGGCCGGGGGACAGATACGCAGTATTTT.

The genes are TRBV5-4 and TRBJ2-5; TRBD2 matches 7 bases. V shed 0 bases and J 5 bases; nucleotides not matched to a gene: 10. This CDR3 is built from 16 residues. CDR1 SGHNT and CDR2 YYREEE come from the germline V gene (reference sequence). CDR3 sequence: CASSLGAAGVGETQYF. CDR3 nucleotide sequence: TGTGCCAGCAGCTTGGGAGCGGCGGGAGTGGGGGAGACCCAGTACTTC.

V usage is TRBV7-9 and J usage is TRBJ2-1; 8 positions match TRBD2. Germline assignment: CDR1 SEHNR and CDR2 FQNEAQ (reference sequence). J was trimmed by 8 bases and V by 5 bases; bases with no gene match: 5. The CDR3 runs 13 residues. DNA of the CDR3: TGTGCCAGCAGCCGGACTAGCATCGATGAGCAGTTCTTC. Protein sequence: CASSRTSIDEQFF.

The chain carries TRBV6-5 and TRBJ1-6; no definite D call. The germline V gene encodes CDR1 MNHEY and CDR2 SVGAGI. The CDR3 sequence is 14 residues long. V lost 6 bases, J lost 1 base, and 7 bases lay in between. The CDR3 region is CASRGTSYNSPLHF. CDR3 bases: TGTGCCAGCAGGGGCACTTCCTATAATTCACCCCTCCACTTT.

This clone has only one observation. CDR3: CASSLGQGATDTQYF. In nucleotides, the CDR3 is TGTGCCAGCAGCTTGGGACAGGGGGCCACAGATACGCAGTATTTT. This chain uses TRBV5-6 with TRBJ2-3; 10 bases map to TRBD1. Germline V gives CDR1 SGHDT, CDR2 YYEEEE. V shed 0 bases, J shed 2 bases, and the junction held 0 bases outside the gene matches. CDR3 length: 15 amino acids.

This clone showed up just a few times. The chain employs TRBV7-9 and TRBJ2-7; the match to TRBD1 covers 9 bases. The CDR3 contains 14 residues. J gave up 3 bases and V 5 bases, and 5 bases lay outside the gene matches. CDR1 SEHNR and CDR2 FQNEAQ come from the germline V gene (reference sequence). The CDR3 here is CASSEQGAFYEQYF. In DNA, the CDR3 is TGTGCCAGCAGCGAACAGGGGGCGTTCTACGAGCAGTACTTC. Full variable domain (remainder filled in from reference TRBV7-9 and TRBJ2-7): DTGVSQNPRHKITKRGQNVTFRCDPISEHNRLYWYRQTLGQGPEFLTYFQNEAQLEKSRLLSDRFSAERPKGSFSTLEIQRTEQGDSAMYLCASSEQGAFYEQYFGPGTRLTVT.

The rearrangement uses TRBV5-1 and TRBJ1-3; 10 nucleotides align to TRBD1. The ends lost 4 bases at V and 0 bases at J; junction bases unmatched: 13. This CDR3 is built from 19 residues. CDR1 is SGHRS and CDR2 is YFSETQ in the germline V gene. CDR3 region: CASSRGQGTISASGNTIYF. Here the CDR3 DNA reads TGCGCCAGCAGCCGGGGACAGGGGACAATATCTGCCTCTGGAAACACCATATATTTT.